This T cell receptor beta chain was recorded in a study of T cell responses to AZD1222 COVID-19 vaccine. Assay used: immunoSEQ multiplex PCR; TCRdb lists only in-frame clones, some missing. Among about 110,000 clones listed, 81% were seen once. Remarks on this clone: Its specificity is not known.

Study-level results: Among those given AZD1222, only five or six were seropositive at baseline.

Germline CDR1 is SNHLY and CDR2 is FYNNEI. The CDR3 length is 14 residues. V gave up 3 bases and J gave up 3 bases, with 9 bases separating them. The V gene is TRBV2, the J gene TRBJ1-3; tentatively, D is TRBD1 (5 bases). The source material was peripheral blood, sampled on day 0 of AZD1222 vaccination. The receptor's source is an adult in good health. The CDR3 protein is CASSDQGYGNTIYF. CDR3 nucleotide sequence: TGTGCCAGCAGTGATCAGGGTTATGGAAACACCATATATTTT.